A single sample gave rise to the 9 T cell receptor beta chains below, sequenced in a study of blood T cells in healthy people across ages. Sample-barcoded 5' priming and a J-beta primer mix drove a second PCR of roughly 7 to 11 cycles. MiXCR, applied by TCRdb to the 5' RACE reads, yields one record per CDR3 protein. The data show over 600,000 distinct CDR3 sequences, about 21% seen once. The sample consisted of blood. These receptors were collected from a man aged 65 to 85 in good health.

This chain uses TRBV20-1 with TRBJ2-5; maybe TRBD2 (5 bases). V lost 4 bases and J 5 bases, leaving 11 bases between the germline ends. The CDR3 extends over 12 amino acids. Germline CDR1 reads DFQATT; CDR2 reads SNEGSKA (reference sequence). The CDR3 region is CSANGDRETQYF. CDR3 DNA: TGCAGTGCTAACGGGGATCGGGAGACCCAGTACTTC.

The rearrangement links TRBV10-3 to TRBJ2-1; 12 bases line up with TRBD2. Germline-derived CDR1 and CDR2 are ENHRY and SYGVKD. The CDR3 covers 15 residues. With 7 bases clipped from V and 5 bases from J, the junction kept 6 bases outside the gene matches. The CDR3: CAINALAGGNNEQFF. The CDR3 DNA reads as TGTGCCATCAACGCACTAGCGGGAGGAAACAATGAGCAGTTCTTC.

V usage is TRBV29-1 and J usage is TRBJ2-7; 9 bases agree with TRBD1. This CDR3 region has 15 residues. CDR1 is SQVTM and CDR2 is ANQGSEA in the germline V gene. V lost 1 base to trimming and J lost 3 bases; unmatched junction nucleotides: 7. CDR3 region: CSVEGAGTGNYEQYF. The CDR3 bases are TGCAGCGTTGAAGGTGCCGGGACAGGGAACTACGAGCAGTACTTC.

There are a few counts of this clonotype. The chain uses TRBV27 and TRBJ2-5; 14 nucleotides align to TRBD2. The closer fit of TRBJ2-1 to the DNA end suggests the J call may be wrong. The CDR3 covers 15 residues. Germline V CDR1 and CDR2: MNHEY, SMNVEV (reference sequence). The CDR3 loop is CASIQRLAGGREQFF. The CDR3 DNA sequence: TGTGCCAGCATCCAGAGACTAGCGGGAGGGCGGGAGCAGTTCTTC.

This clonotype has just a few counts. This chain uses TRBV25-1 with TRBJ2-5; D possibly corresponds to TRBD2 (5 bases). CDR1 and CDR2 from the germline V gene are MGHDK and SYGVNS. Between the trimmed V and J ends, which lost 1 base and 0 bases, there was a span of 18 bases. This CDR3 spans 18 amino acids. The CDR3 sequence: CASSEFFGSGPNQETQYF. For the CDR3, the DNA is TGTGCCAGCAGTGAATTCTTTGGGAGCGGACCAAACCAAGAGACCCAGTACTTC.

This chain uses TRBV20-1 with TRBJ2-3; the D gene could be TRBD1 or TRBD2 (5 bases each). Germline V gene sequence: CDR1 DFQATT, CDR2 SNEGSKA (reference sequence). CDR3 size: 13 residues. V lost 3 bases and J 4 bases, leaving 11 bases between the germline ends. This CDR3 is CSASGTGADTQYF. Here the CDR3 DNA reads TGCAGTGCTAGCGGGACCGGCGCAGATACGCAGTATTTT.

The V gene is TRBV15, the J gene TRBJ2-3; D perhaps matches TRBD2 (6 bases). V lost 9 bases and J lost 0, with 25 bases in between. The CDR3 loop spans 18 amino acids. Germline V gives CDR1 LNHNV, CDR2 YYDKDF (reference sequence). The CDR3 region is CATGKSISGRSSTDTQYF. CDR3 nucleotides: TGTGCCACGGGGAAGAGTATCAGCGGGCGCTCTAGCACAGATACGCAGTATTTT.

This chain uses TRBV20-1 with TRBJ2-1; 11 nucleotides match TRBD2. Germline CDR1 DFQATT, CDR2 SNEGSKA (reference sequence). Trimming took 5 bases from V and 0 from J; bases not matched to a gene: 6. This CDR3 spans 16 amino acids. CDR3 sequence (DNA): TGCAGTGCTCCACCCGGGACTAGCGGCTCCTACAATGAGCAGTTCTTC. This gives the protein CSAPPGTSGSYNEQFF.

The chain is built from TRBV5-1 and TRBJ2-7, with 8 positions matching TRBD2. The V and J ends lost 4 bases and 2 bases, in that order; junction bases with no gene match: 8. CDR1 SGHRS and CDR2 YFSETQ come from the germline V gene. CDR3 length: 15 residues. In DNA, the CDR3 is TGCGCCAGCAGCCCGGGACTAGATTACACCTACGAGCAGTACTTC. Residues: CASSPGLDYTYEQYF.